This is a list of T cell receptor beta chains from one sample in a study of blood T cell repertoires in COVID-19. TCRdb's copy holds only in-frame clones and misses some; the assay was immunoSEQ multiplex PCR. The table has over 200,000 clones, roughly 85% seen once. The sequenced sample consisted of PBMCs or T cells enriched from blood (not recorded which). The receptors were gathered from a man between 35 and 55 years old who had recovered from COVID-19. Each CDR3 is given with its conserved first and last residue. Fields, in order: V gene, J gene, CDR3 protein.

>TRBV7-9|TRBJ1-5
CASSLRGSNQPQHF
>TRBV29-1|TRBJ2-2
CSVEDPDRTMNTGELFF
>TRBV27|TRBJ2-1
CASSSGRRYEQFF
>TRBV11-3|TRBJ2-7
CASSLGGPQAHHEQYF
>TRBV11-3|TRBJ2-7
CASSGQGRSDEQYF
>TRBV30|TRBJ2-7
CAWKAPAGTEFSYEQYF
>TRBV18|TRBJ2-7
CASSQGQGANEQYF
>TRBV5-8|TRBJ2-3
CASTPDVQGTDTQYF
>TRBV15|TRBJ1-5
CATSRESGTGVGQPQHF
>TRBV29-1|TRBJ2-2
CSVDGRGDTGELFF
>TRBV2|TRBJ1-1
CASSYGTGGANTEAFF
>TRBV7-8|TRBJ2-5
CASSFNRYQETQYF
>TRBV7-3|TRBJ2-3
CASSLSWEGPDTQYF
>TRBV7-2|TRBJ2-5
CASSLVPQFQETQYF